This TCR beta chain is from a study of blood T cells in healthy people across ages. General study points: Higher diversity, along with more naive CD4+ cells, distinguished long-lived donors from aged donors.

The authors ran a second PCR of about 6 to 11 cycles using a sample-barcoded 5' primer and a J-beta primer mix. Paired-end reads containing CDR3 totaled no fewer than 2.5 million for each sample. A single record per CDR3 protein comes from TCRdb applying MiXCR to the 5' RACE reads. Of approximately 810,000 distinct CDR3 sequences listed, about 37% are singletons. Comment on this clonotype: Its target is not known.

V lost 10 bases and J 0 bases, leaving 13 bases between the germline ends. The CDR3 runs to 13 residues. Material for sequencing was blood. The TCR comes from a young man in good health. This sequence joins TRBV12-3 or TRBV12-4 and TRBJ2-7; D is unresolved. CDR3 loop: CATRVSRSYEQYF. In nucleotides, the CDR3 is TGTGCCACACGGGTAAGCCGCTCCTACGAGCAGTACTTC.